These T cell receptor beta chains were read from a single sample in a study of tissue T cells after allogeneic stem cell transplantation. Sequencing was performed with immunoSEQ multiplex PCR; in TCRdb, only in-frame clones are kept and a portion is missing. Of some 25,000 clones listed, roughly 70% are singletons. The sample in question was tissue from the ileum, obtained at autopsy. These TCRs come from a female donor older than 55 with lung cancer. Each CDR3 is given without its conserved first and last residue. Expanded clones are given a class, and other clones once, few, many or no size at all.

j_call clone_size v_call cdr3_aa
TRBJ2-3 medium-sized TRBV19 ATGGRARTDTQY
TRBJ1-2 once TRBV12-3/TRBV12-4 ASSADGTYGYT
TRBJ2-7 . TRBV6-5 ASGGAYEQY
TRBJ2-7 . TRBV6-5 ASSYGRGHEQY
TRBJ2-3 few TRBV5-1 ASSTRGTDTQY
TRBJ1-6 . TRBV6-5 ASRGAGTYNSPLH
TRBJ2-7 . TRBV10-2 ASSASGRGYEQY
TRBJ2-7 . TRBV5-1 ASSFVGDEQY
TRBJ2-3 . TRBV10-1 ASSESGRSTDTQY
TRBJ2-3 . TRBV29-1 SGGYPPPLDTQY
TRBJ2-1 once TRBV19 ASKTARSSYNEQF